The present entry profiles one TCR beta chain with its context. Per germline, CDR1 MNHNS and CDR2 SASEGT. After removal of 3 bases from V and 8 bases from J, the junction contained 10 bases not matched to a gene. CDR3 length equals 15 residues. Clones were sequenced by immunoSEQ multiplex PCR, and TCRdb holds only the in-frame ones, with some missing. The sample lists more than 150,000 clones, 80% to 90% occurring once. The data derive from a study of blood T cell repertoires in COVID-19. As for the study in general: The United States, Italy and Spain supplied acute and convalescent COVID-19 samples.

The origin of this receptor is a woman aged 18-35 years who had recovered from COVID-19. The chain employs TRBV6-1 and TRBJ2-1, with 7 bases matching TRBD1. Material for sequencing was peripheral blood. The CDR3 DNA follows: TGTGCCAGCAGTGATCTCCCCCAGGGGGTCTATGAGCAGTTCTTC. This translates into CASSDLPQGVYEQFF.